The clone carrying this TCR beta chain appeared a few times. Its antigen is not known. The sample originates from a study of T-cell reconstitution after alpha-beta-depleted transplantation in children. Overall study results and limits: Several hundred expanded graft clones reportedly were the source of alpha-beta T cells about two months after transplant. Surviving recipient T cells and thymic progenitors underlay high day-60 TCRbeta diversity in some patients.

Trimming cost V 3 bases and J 0 bases, with 12 bases left between them. Germline values: CDR1 MGHRA, CDR2 YSYEKL. This CDR3 is built from 16 residues. Unique molecular identifiers were incorporated during preparation of the TCRbeta library. One entry per CDR3 protein, called by TCRdb with MiXCR from the PCR reads. The sample holds fewer than 700,000 distinct CDR3 sequences, roughly 13% seen once. Source: PBMCs, mostly from graft donor cells, taken 360 days after TCRalphabeta/CD19-depleted stem cell transplant. The chain combines TRBV4-1 with TRBJ2-1; tentatively, D is TRBD2 (7 bases). The TCR sequence derives from a male patient younger than 18 who had a stem cell transplant for acute myeloid leukemia, so the T cells may come from the graft donor. CDR3 DNA: TGCGCCAGCAGCCAGTCCCGGGGGGCCTCCTACAATGAGCAGTTCTTC. It yields the protein CASSQSRGASYNEQFF.